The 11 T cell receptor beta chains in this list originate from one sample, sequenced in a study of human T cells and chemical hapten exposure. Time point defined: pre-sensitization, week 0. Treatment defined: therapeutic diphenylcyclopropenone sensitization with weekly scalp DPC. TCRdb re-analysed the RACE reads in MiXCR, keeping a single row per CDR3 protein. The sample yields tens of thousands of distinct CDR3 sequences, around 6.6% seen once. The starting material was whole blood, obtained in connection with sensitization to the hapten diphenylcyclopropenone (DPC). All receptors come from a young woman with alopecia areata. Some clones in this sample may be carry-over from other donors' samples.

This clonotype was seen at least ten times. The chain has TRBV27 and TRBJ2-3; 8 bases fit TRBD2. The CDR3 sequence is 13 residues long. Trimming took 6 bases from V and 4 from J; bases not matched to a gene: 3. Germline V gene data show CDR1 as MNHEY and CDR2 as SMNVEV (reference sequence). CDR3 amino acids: CASRGSGADTQYF. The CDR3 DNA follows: TGTGCCAGCAGGGGTAGCGGGGCAGATACGCAGTATTTT.

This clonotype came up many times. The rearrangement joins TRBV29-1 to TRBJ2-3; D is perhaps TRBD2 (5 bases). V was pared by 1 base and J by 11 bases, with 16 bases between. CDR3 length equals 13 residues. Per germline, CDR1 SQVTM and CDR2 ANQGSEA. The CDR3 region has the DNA TGCAGCGTTGAAGTACTAGACTCCAACCTGCAGTATTTT. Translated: CSVEVLDSNLQYF.

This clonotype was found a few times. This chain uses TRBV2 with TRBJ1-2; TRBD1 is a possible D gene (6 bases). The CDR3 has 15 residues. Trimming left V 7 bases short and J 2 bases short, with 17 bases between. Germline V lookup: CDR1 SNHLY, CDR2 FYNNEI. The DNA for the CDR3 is TGTGCCAGCAACTTCCCAATAGGACAGAACTATGGCTACACCTTC. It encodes CASNFPIGQNYGYTF.

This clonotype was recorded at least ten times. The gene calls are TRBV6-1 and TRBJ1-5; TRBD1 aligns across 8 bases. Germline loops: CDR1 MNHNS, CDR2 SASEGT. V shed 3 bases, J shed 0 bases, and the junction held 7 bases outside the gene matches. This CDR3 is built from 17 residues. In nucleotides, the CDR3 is TGTGCCAGCAGTGATGTGACAGGGGCGTATAGCAATCAGCCCCAGCATTTT. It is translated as CASSDVTGAYSNQPQHF.

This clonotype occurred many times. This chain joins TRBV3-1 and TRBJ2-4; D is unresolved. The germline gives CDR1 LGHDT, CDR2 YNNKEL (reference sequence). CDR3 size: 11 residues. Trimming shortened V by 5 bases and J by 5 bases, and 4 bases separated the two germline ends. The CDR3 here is CASSSQNIQYF. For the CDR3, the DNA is TGTGCCAGCAGCAGCCAAAACATTCAGTACTTC.

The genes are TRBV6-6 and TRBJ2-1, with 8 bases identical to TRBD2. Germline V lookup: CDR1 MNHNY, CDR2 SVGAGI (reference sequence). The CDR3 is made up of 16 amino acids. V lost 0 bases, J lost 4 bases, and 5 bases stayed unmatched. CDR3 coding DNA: TGTGCCAGCAGTTACTCGGGGCGGGGGGATTACAATGAGCAGTTCTTC. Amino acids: CASSYSGRGDYNEQFF.

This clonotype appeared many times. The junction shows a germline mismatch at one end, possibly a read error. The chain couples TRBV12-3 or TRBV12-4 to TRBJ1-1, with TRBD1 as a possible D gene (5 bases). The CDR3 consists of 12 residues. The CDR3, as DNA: TGTGCCAGCAGTTGGGGGACGGTCGGGAAGCTCTTT. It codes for CASSWGTVGKLF.

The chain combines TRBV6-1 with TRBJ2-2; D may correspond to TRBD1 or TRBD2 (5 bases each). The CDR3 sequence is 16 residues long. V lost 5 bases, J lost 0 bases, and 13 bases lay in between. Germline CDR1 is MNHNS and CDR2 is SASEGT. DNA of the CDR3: TGTGCCAGCAGTCTAGGTGGGGGTCCGAACACCGGGGAGCTGTTTTTT. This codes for CASSLGGGPNTGELFF.

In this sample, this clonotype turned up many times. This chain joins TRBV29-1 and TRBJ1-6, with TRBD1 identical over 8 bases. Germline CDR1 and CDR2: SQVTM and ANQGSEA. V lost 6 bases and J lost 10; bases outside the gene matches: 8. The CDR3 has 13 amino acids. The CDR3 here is CSVVTGANSPLHF. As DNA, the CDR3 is TGCAGCGTGGTGACAGGGGCCAACTCACCCCTCCACTTT.

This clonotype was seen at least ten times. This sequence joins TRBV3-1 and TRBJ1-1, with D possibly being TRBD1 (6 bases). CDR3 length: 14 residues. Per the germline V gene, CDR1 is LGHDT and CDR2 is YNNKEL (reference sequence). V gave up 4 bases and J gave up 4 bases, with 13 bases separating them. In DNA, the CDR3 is TGTGCCAGCAGCCGCGAGGGGGGTGGCACTGAAGCTTTCTTT. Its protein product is CASSREGGGTEAFF.

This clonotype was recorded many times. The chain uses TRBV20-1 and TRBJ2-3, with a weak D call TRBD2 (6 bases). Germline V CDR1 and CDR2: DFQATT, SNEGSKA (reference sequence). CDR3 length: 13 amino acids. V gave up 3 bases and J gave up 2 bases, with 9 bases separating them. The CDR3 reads CSASGGPTDTQYF. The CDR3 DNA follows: TGCAGTGCTAGCGGGGGACCCACAGATACGCAGTATTTT.